Listed here are 24 T cell receptor beta chains from one sample, sequenced in a study of cytotoxic CD8 clonotypes in ibrutinib-treated CLL. This table comes from immunoSEQ multiplex PCR, and its TCRdb copy is limited to in-frame clones, with some not included. This sample has approximately 100,000 clones, with roughly 60% found just once. Sequenced here: PBMCs, sampled after 24 months of ibrutinib treatment. Receptors were obtained from a human donor with chronic lymphocytic leukemia.

This chain links TRBV30 with TRBJ1-4, with D unresolved. Trimming stripped 3 bases from V and 4 bases from J, with 6 bases between. The CDR3 is made up of 12 amino acids. The V gene's germline CDR1 is GTSNPN and CDR2 SVGIG (reference sequence). DNA for the CDR3: TGTGCCTGGAGATTGAATAATGAAAAACTGTTTTTT. Protein: CAWRLNNEKLFF. The variable domain in full, completed from reference TRBV30 and TRBJ1-4, reads SQTIHQWPATLVQPVGSPLSLECTVEGTSNPNLYWYRQAAGRGLQLLFYSVGIGQISSEVPQNLSASRPQDRQFILSSKKLLLSDSGFYLCAWRLNNEKLFFGSGTQLSVL.

This chain connects TRBV4-1 to TRBJ2-7; TRBD2 matches at 11 bases. V was clipped by 1 base and J by 7 bases; unmatched bases: 6. This CDR3 has 15 amino acids. Germline CDR1 is MGHRA and CDR2 is YSYEKL. Written as DNA, the CDR3 is TGCGCCAGCAGCCAAGGGGGACTAGCGGCGGGGGAGCAGTACTTC. This sequence encodes CASSQGGLAAGEQYF.

In this sample, this clone turned up a few times. The chain recombines TRBV18 with TRBJ1-4; no clear D. Germline lookup yields CDR1 KGHSH and CDR2 LQKENI. The CDR3 is made up of 13 amino acids. V lost 3 bases, J lost 0 bases, and 2 bases lay in between. The CDR3 DNA reads TGTGCCAGCTCACCCTCAACTAATGAAAAACTGTTTTTT. Its protein is CASSPSTNEKLFF. Based on the CDR3 plus reference TRBV18 and TRBJ1-4, the full variable domain is NAGVMQNPRHLVRRRGQEARLRCSPMKGHSHVYWYRQLPEEGLKFMVYLQKENIIDESGMPKERFSAEFPKEGPSILRIQQVVRGDSAAYFCASSPSTNEKLFFGSGTQLSVL.

The chain couples TRBV29-1 to TRBJ2-5, with 7 bases that match TRBD2. Germline assignment: CDR1 SQVTM and CDR2 ANQGSEA. The junction had 10 bases not matched to a gene; V was cut back by 7 bases and J by 2 bases. The CDR3 has 14 residues. The CDR3 nucleotides are TGCAGCGCCCGAGCTGGGGGGGTACAAGAGACCCAGTACTTC. This gives the protein CSARAGGVQETQYF.

The gene calls are TRBV21-1 and TRBJ1-3; TRBD1 is taken as the D call from the table, unchecked against the DNA. TRBV21-1 represents a pseudogene. This CDR3 spans 15 amino acids. CDR3 loop: CASSNMGQEMLTIYF. The CDR3 coding sequence is TGTGCCAGCAGCAACATGGGACAGGAAATGTTAACCATATATTTT.

The count of this clone is one. This chain connects TRBV5-1 to TRBJ2-7; D gene uncertain. V gave up 3 bases and J gave up 0 bases, with 13 bases separating them. Germline V CDR1 and CDR2: SGHRS, YFSETQ. The CDR3 runs to 15 residues. The CDR3 DNA follows: TGCGCCAGCAGCTGGGGTGTATGGCTCTCCTACGAGCAGTACTTC. Encoded protein: CASSWGVWLSYEQYF.

The rearrangement joins TRBV4-1 to TRBJ2-2, with TRBD1 matching over 12 bases. Germline trimming cut 4 bases from V and 2 bases from J; bases unmatched to any gene: 5. CDR3 length: 17 residues. Per germline, CDR1 MGHRA and CDR2 YSYEKL. As DNA, the CDR3 is TGCGCCAGCAGCCTCCACGGGACAGGGGGCAACACCGGGGAGCTGTTTTTT. Translating it yields CASSLHGTGGNTGELFF.

There are a few counts of this clone. A read error may explain this, as a much larger clone is one base away. The J gene is TRBJ2-7, the V gene TRBV25-1; tentative D call: TRBD2 (5 bases). Germline V lookup: CDR1 MGHDK, CDR2 SYGVNS. This CDR3 is 11 amino acids long. V lost 6 bases, J lost 4 bases, and 7 bases lay in between. CDR3 nucleotides: TGTGCCAGCAGGCTAGCTTACGAGCAGTACTTC. Its translation is CASRLAYEQYF.

V and J are TRBV14 and TRBJ2-1; TRBD2 aligns across 9 bases. V gave up 7 bases and J gave up 4 bases; unmatched junction bases: 8. The CDR3 runs to 15 residues. Per germline, CDR1 SGHDN and CDR2 FVKESK. The CDR3 DNA reads TGTGCCAGCAATACTCCGACTAGCGGTTACAATGAGCAGTTCTTC. Residues: CASNTPTSGYNEQFF.

The chain couples TRBV6-6 to TRBJ2-7; D unresolved. This CDR3 has 15 residues. V shed 8 bases and J shed 2 bases, with 19 bases lying between them. Germline V gene lookup returns CDR1 MNHNY and CDR2 SVGAGI (reference sequence). This chain's CDR3 is CASRYRAISTYEQYF. CDR3 nucleotides: TGTGCCAGCCGATATCGGGCCATCTCAACCTACGAGCAGTACTTC.

V and J are TRBV12-2 and TRBJ2-4; the table's D call of TRBD2 was not tested on the DNA. TRBV12-2 is given as a pseudogene. The CDR3 totals 16 residues. The CDR3 reads CASRRLADGAKNIQYF. The CDR3 region has the DNA TGTGCAAGTCGTAGACTAGCGGACGGAGCCAAAAACATTCAGTACTTC.

J is TRBJ2-7 and V is TRBV19; D possibly matches TRBD1 or TRBD2 (5 bases each). The CDR3 extends over 15 amino acids. The germline gives CDR1 LNHDA, CDR2 SQIVND (reference sequence). V was pared by 3 bases and J by 0 bases, with 12 bases between. DNA for the CDR3: TGTGCCAGTAGTATTAGAGGGGCGAGCTCCTACGAGCAGTACTTC. It specifies CASSIRGASSYEQYF.

The table lists this clone with a few counts. The gene calls are TRBV27 and TRBJ2-7; D not resolved. Germline CDR1 reads MNHEY; CDR2 reads SMNVEV (reference sequence). The CDR3 is 15 amino acids. The ends were cut back, 1 base at V and 7 bases at J, with 17 bases in the middle. This CDR3 reads CASSLLGGNYEEQYF. CDR3 bases: TGTGCCAGCAGTTTATTGGGCGGAAACTACGAGGAGCAGTACTTC.

This chain joins TRBV5-1 and TRBJ2-3; D ambiguous. The CDR3 has 16 amino acids. Germline V gene data show CDR1 as SGHRS and CDR2 as YFSETQ. The V end lost 2 bases, the J end lost 0 bases, and 13 bases lay between the germline ends. The CDR3: CASSLDRSSSTDTQYF. The CDR3, as DNA: TGCGCCAGCAGCTTAGACCGTTCCTCTAGCACAGATACGCAGTATTTT.

The genes are TRBV5-1 and TRBJ2-5, with 9 bases fitting TRBD2. Germline assignment: CDR1 SGHRS and CDR2 YFSETQ. CDR3 size: 16 residues. The V segment lost 0 bases and the J segment 1 base; nucleotides outside the gene matches: 4. CDR3 DNA sequence: TGCGCCAGCAGCTTGGTGGGTAGCGGGGGCCAAGAGACCCAGTACTTC. It specifies CASSLVGSGGQETQYF.

The chain links TRBV7-9 to TRBJ2-2; 8 nucleotides match TRBD1. The CDR3 sequence is 15 residues long. Trimming at V came to 3 bases and at J to 7 bases, leaving 7 bases not matched to a gene. Germline CDR1 reads SEHNR; CDR2 reads FQNEAQ (reference sequence). The DNA for the CDR3 is TGTGCCAGCAGCTTGCTGGACAGGGTCGGCGGGGAGCTGTTTTTT. The encoded protein is CASSLLDRVGGELFF.

This sequence joins TRBV5-1 and TRBJ2-3; D possibly matches TRBD1 or TRBD2 (5 bases each). V was cut by 5 bases and J by 3 bases, with 13 bases left in between. The CDR3 runs 14 residues. Germline lookup yields CDR1 SGHRS and CDR2 YFSETQ. CDR3 sequence reads: CASSGQGGTDTQYF. Here the CDR3 DNA reads TGCGCCAGCAGTGGGCAGGGCGGGACAGATACGCAGTATTTT.

The chain is built from TRBV5-1 and TRBJ2-1, with D maybe TRBD2 (6 bases). This CDR3 has 14 residues. V lost 1 base and J 15 bases, leaving 20 bases between the germline ends. Germline V gives CDR1 SGHRS, CDR2 YFSETQ. CDR3 sequence reads: CASSLTAGTSVLFF. The CDR3 DNA follows: TGCGCCAGCAGCTTGACTGCGGGGACCTCCGTTTTGTTCTTC.

This chain joins TRBV14 and TRBJ1-2; D call uncertain. The CDR3 runs 15 residues. CDR1 and CDR2 from the germline V gene are SGHDN and FVKESK. Between the trimmed V and J ends, which lost 0 bases and 4 bases, there was a span of 12 bases. CDR3 sequence (DNA): TGTGCCAGCAGCCAAGATCGCGTGGGGTTCTATGGCTACACCTTC. Its translation is CASSQDRVGFYGYTF.

V and J are TRBV5-1 and TRBJ1-2; D uncertain. Germline lookup yields CDR1 SGHRS and CDR2 YFSETQ. V was clipped by 0 bases and J by 5 bases, with 11 bases between them. There are 14 residues in the CDR3. The CDR3 sequence: CASSLAGTEYGYTF. The DNA of the CDR3 is TGCGCCAGCAGCTTGGCCGGTACGGAGTATGGCTACACCTTC.

This sequence joins TRBV7-2 and TRBJ2-7, with TRBD2 matching over 9 bases. The germline CDR1 and CDR2 sequences are SGHTA and FQGNSA. V gave up 1 base and J gave up 2 bases; unmatched junction bases: 6. This CDR3 is built from 16 residues. The CDR3 DNA sequence: TGTGCCAGCAGCTTAGGGCAAGCGGGGGGCCCCTACGAGCAGTACTTC. Translated: CASSLGQAGGPYEQYF.

The chain joins TRBV10-2 to TRBJ1-1, with TRBD1 as a possible D gene (5 bases). The V end was cut by 3 bases, the J end by 10 bases, with 18 bases between. The germline V gene encodes CDR1 WSHSY and CDR2 SAAADI. The CDR3 is 14 amino acids. CDR3 protein: CASSERQGDLVAFF. CDR3 DNA: TGCGCCAGCAGTGAACGGCAGGGAGACCTGGTAGCTTTCTTT.

The V call is TRBV2, the J call TRBJ2-3; D tentatively fits TRBD1 or TRBD2 (6 bases each). Trimming took off 3 bases at V and 1 base at J, with 14 bases between the two ends. This CDR3 comprises 16 residues. Germline CDR1 and CDR2: SNHLY and FYNNEI. CDR3 DNA: TGTGCCAGCAGTGAGGAAAGGGGGGCAGGCACAGATACGCAGTATTTT. Translating gives CASSEERGAGTDTQYF.

The chain combines TRBV30 with TRBJ2-5; tentatively, D is TRBD2 (6 bases). Trimming removed 2 bases from V and 2 bases from J, with 12 bases in between. Germline V CDR1 and CDR2: GTSNPN, SVGIG (reference sequence). This CDR3 region has 14 residues. CDR3 in amino acids: CAWSTGGYQETQYF. The CDR3 nucleotides read TGTGCCTGGAGTACTGGAGGGTATCAAGAGACCCAGTACTTC.